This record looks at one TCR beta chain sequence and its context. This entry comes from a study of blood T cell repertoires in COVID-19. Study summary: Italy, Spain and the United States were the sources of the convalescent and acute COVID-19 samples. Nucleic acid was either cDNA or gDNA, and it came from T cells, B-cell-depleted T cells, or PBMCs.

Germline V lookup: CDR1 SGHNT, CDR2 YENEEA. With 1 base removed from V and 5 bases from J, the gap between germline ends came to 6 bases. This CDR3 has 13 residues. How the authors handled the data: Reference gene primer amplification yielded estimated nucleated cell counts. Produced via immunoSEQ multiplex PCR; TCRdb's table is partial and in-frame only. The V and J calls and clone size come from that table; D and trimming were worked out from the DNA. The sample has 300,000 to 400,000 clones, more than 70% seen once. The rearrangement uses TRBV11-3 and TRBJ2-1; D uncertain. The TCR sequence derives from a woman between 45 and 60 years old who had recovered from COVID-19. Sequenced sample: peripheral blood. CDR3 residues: CASSLVSDNEQFF. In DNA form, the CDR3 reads TGTGCCAGCAGCTTAGTCTCGGACAATGAGCAGTTCTTC.